Presented here are 7 T cell receptor beta chains from one specimen sequenced in a study of cytomegalovirus exposure and HLA in healthy donors. PCR amplification relied on 60 Vbeta primers (plus 13 Jbeta primers). TCRdb's table, derived via immunoSEQ multiplex PCR, lists solely in-frame clones and lacks some. This sample has 100,000 or so clones, with 50% to 70% found just once. The sequenced material came from PBMCs. The receptors stem from a man between 25 and 39 years old in good health and CMV-seropositive.

The chain has TRBV13 and TRBJ2-5; D is unclear. Trimming took 1 base from V and 5 from J, leaving 8 bases between them. Germline V gene lookup returns CDR1 PRHDT and CDR2 FYEKMQ (reference sequence). The CDR3 loop spans 13 amino acids. The CDR3 DNA reads as TGTGCCAGCAGCTTAGAACTCGGGGAGACCCAGTACTTC. This sequence encodes CASSLELGETQYF. The entire variable domain, with the rest obtained from reference TRBV13 and TRBJ2-5, is as follows: AAGVIQSPRHLIKEKRETATLKCYPIPRHDTVYWYQQGPGQDPQFLISFYEKMQSDKGSIPDRFSAQQFSDYHSELNMSSLELGDSALYFCASSLELGETQYFGPGTRLLVL.

The chain joins TRBV7-9 to TRBJ1-4; D gene uncertain. The CDR3 is 13 amino acids. The V gene lost 3 bases and the J gene lost 8 bases, with 10 bases spanning the gap. CDR1 is SEHNR, CDR2 FQNEAQ, per germline (reference sequence). The CDR3 bases are TGTGCCAGCAGCTTTCGTCCACGGGAAAAACTGTTTTTT. Amino acids: CASSFRPREKLFF.

The CDR3 sequence: CASSPRGGEKNQPQHF. In nucleotides, the CDR3 is TGCGCCAGCAGCCCTAGAGGGGGGGAGAAGAATCAGCCCCAGCATTTT. The chain recombines TRBV4-1 with TRBJ1-5; D is possibly TRBD1 (6 bases). Trimming stripped 4 bases from V and 4 bases from J, with 17 bases between. This CDR3 has 16 residues. CDR1 and CDR2 (germline): MGHRA, YSYEKL.

V usage is TRBV6-6 and J usage is TRBJ2-5; D remains unclear. The CDR3 is 14 amino acids. From germline, CDR1 is MNHNY and CDR2 SVGAGI (reference sequence). With 6 bases removed from V and 0 bases from J, the gap between germline ends came to 11 bases. CDR3 loop: CASSSLSYQETQYF. The DNA for the CDR3 is TGTGCCAGCAGCTCCCTTTCGTACCAAGAGACCCAGTACTTC.

The J gene is TRBJ2-5, the V gene TRBV4-1; a possible D gene is TRBD1 (5 bases). The J call may be mistaken, given a closer DNA end match to TRBJ2-7. Germline CDR1 MGHRA, CDR2 YSYEKL. The CDR3 has 14 amino acids. CDR3 nucleotide sequence: TGCGCCAGCAGACATGCTTTCGACAGTAACGAGCAGTACTTC. Encoded protein: CASRHAFDSNEQYF.

The CDR3 spells CASSLGSSGQYF. The DNA of the CDR3 is TGTGCCAGCAGCTTAGGCTCCTCGGGTCAGTACTTC. J is TRBJ2-5 and V is TRBV13; D unresolved. Germline V gives CDR1 PRHDT, CDR2 FYEKMQ (reference sequence). V lost 0 bases, J lost 11 bases, and 10 bases lay in between. There are 12 residues in the CDR3.

The J gene is TRBJ2-3, the V gene TRBV5-6, with a tentative D call TRBD2 (5 bases). V was cut by 4 bases and J by 2 bases, with 17 bases left in between. From germline, CDR1 is SGHDT and CDR2 YYEEEE. This CDR3 region has 16 residues. This CDR3 is CASSQVEARHTDTQYF. CDR3 in DNA: TGTGCCAGCAGCCAGGTGGAGGCCCGGCACACAGATACGCAGTATTTT. The complete variable domain, with remaining parts taken from reference TRBV5-6 and TRBJ2-3, reads DAGVTQSPTHLIKTRGQQVTLRCSPKSGHDTVSWYQQALGQGPQFIFQYYEEEERQRGNFPDRFSGHQFPNYSSELNVNALLLGDSALYLCASSQVEARHTDTQYFGPGTRLTVL.